The T cell receptor beta chain under discussion was sequenced for a study of vaccination and CD4 T cells after COVID-19 (dated by TCRdb to 2022 to 2024). Regarding the study in general: Convalescent patients had a positive SARS-CoV-2 result on nasal swab PCR, and of these patients, some 10 had mild disease and one had severe disease. The convalescent cohort included six males and four females, with two Hispanic individuals, seven Caucasians, two Asians and one multiracial person. Each participant got two doses of either the Pfizer-BioNTech BNT162b2 vaccine (n=8) or the Moderna mRNA-1273 vaccine (n=2). Post-COVID blood samples were collected from convalescent patients a median of approximately 100 days after diagnosis, with a range of roughly 35 to 170 days. The time from the second vaccine dose to post-vaccine blood sampling had a median of around 72 days and ranged from about 14 to 250 days. Overlapping spike peptide pools from SARS-CoV-2 and from the common cold coronaviruses HCoV-NL63, HCoV-OC43 and HCoV-229E were used as culture stimuli. As controls, cultures received a CEFX viral epitope pool (the positive control), an HIV-1 Nef peptide pool (the negative control), or no peptide at all. The spike-specific CD4+ TCR repertoire was compared before and after mRNA vaccination in fewer than eleven COVID-19 convalescent patients and a handful of infection-naive healthy vaccine recipients. Paper-wide results and their limitations: Nearly all vaccine-specific clones in convalescent patients (304 of 307) were mono-reactive for SARS-CoV-2 spike rather than cross-reactive with common cold coronaviruses. Only a relatively small number of convalescent patients were included in the study, and early timepoints following natural infection were not analyzed. Although the median number of SARS-CoV-2-reactive clonotypes went up from roughly 19 after infection to 38 after vaccination, the increase was not significant. In convalescent patients, a median around 86% of post-vaccine SARS-CoV-2-reactive clones were detected only after vaccination, suggesting vaccine-specific priming.

According to the study, the label for this sample's treatment or condition signals: approximately 9-day PBMC culture with coronavirus spike peptide pools or control peptides (ViraFEST assay). To expand antigen-specific T cells with peptide pools and then pick out the expanded clonotypes through TCR sequencing, the study relied on the ViraFEST assay. The convalescent patients' positive SARS-CoV-2 PCR tests fell between March and December 2020, which was before the Alpha, Beta and Delta variants emerged in the United States. Each well held millions of PBMCs cultured in IMDM containing around 5% human AB serum and around 10 IU/ml IL-2, with roughly 10 ug/ml peptide pools added. Half of the culture medium was replaced with fresh IL-2-containing medium on days 3 and 7. Once the cells had been in culture for around 10 days, the EasySep CD4+ T cell isolation kit was used to isolate CD4+ T cells by negative selection. Ficoll-Paque Plus gradient centrifugation was used to isolate PBMCs from whole blood, and the isolated PBMCs were then either used fresh or cryopreserved at -140C. Each culture condition was generally run in triplicate wells.

The library was produced with PCR. DNA from cultured CD4+ T cells underwent TCR sequencing with the Oncomine TCR Beta short-read assay at the Johns Hopkins FTIC core. The QIAamp micro DNA kit was used to extract genomic DNA from the cultured CD4+ T cells. Oncomine TCR Beta libraries made from cultured CD4+ T cells were pooled using unique dual indexes and sequenced on an Illumina iSeq 100. From the authors' description of their analysis: Non-productive sequences were removed, and CDR3s not starting with C, not ending with F or W, or shorter than 7 amino acids were discarded. The MANAFEST web application was used to identify antigen-specific clonotypes by comparing peptide-stimulated wells against reference wells and other culture wells. Positive clones required FDR below 0.05, an odds ratio above 5, and productive frequency above 0.1% in at least two of three replicate wells. A clonotype counted as cross-reactive if it showed significant expansion both in the SARS-CoV-2 spike wells and in at least one common cold coronavirus spike condition. CDR3 homology was assessed with Levenshtein distances (stringdist) and unrooted phylogenetic trees (ape) in R version 3.6.1. The raw public reads went through TCRdb reprocessing: fastp at Q25, MiXCR clone calling, in-frame beta chains kept. Under each unique CDR3 protein, matching rows form one entry showing the most common genes and DNA. Clone size and V and J calls follow TCRdb, not the original study. This sample holds over 3,500 distinct CDR3 sequences; 21% were observed only once. The top ten constitute roughly 25% of the sample.

From the germline V gene (reference sequence), CDR1 is DFQATT and CDR2 is SNEGSKA. The CDR3 numbers 15 residues from cysteine through phenylalanine. Only CDR3 DNA remains: 45 bases, in frame from the first base. This clonotype is considered medium-sized (0.01 to 0.1%). Its antigen is not yet known. Base-call qualities are not available, and no considerably larger clone is one nucleotide away. This clonotype originated in a human donor who had recovered from COVID-19. The rearranged chain carries TRBV20-1 and TRBJ2-1; 7 bases in the junction line up with TRBD2. The sample comprised CD4+ T cells from blood, cultured in vitro. The DNA sequence is given as TGCAGCGGAGGGGAGGGCGGTAGCTCCTACAATGAGCAGTTCTTC. Its product reads: CSGGEGGSSYNEQFF.